This entry lists 22 T cell receptor beta chains sequenced from one sample in a study of molecular identifiers for immune sequencing clone quantification. TCRdb re-derived calls from the PCR reads in MiXCR, one entry per CDR3 protein. The sample shows over 550,000 distinct CDR3 sequences, 25% of them seen only once. What was sequenced was naive CD8+ T cells from blood, with Jurkat cell RNA spiked in. Subset denoted: FACS-sorted CD8+CD4-CCR7+CD45RA+ naive T cells. Source of these receptors: a human donor in good health. Some libraries in this study had Jurkat cell RNA spiked in.

This clonotype was counted only a few times. The J gene is TRBJ1-1, the V gene TRBV11-2; 9 bases fit TRBD1. The CDR3 is made up of 15 amino acids. Germline V gene sequence: CDR1 SGHAT, CDR2 FQNNGV. The ends lost 7 bases at V and 4 bases at J; junction bases unmatched: 10. The CDR3 DNA is TGTGCCAGCACCCGGGACAGGGCGGTTGGCACTGAAGCTTTCTTT. Translated, it gives CASTRDRAVGTEAFF.

There are a few counts of this clonotype. The chain recombines TRBV19 with TRBJ1-1; tentatively, D is TRBD1 (5 bases). CDR3 size: 14 residues. Trimming removed 3 bases at V and 4 bases at J, with 12 bases between. Germline CDR1 reads LNHDA; CDR2 reads SQIVND (reference sequence). DNA for the CDR3: TGTGCCAGTAGTATCGGGACTTCAGGCACTGAAGCTTTCTTT. It encodes CASSIGTSGTEAFF. The whole variable domain, filled in from reference TRBV19 and TRBJ1-1, reads DGGITQSPKYLFRKEGQNVTLSCEQNLNHDAMYWYRQDPGQGLRLIYYSQIVNDFQKGDIAEGYSVSREKKESFPLTVTSAQKNPTAFYLCASSIGTSGTEAFFGQGTRLTVV.

The genes are TRBV7-9 and TRBJ2-2; the D gene is possibly TRBD2 (5 bases). CDR3 size: 15 residues. The germline CDR1 and CDR2 sequences are SEHNR and FQNEAQ (reference sequence). V was cut by 4 bases and J by 5 bases, with 14 bases left in between. In nucleotides, the CDR3 is TGTGCCAGCAGCTCTTTTAAAGAGGGAACCGGGGAGCTGTTTTTT. Protein product: CASSSFKEGTGELFF.

This clonotype was counted ten times or more. The gene calls are TRBV29-1 and TRBJ2-7, with D maybe TRBD2 (6 bases). Germline-derived CDR1 and CDR2 are SQVTM and ANQGSEA. The CDR3 extends over 13 amino acids. The V gene lost 3 bases and the J gene lost 2 bases, with 11 bases spanning the gap. CDR3 region: CSVEFGGAYEQYF. CDR3 in DNA: TGCAGCGTTGAGTTCGGGGGAGCCTACGAGCAGTACTTC.

This clonotype was seen only a few times. The V gene is TRBV24-1, the J gene TRBJ2-5, with TRBD1 matching 8 bases. Germline-derived CDR1 and CDR2 are KGHDR and SFDVKD. Unmatched junction bases numbered 4, after V lost 2 bases and J lost 6 bases. The CDR3 extends over 14 amino acids. The CDR3 region has the DNA TGTGCCACCAGTGATTCAGGGGGCAAAAAGACCCAGTACTTC. Translation: CATSDSGGKKTQYF.

This clonotype was observed a handful of times. This may come from a read error, since a much larger clone is one base off. The chain recombines TRBV24-1 with TRBJ2-6; TRBD1 might be the D (5 bases). Looked up from germline, CDR1 is KGHDR and CDR2 is SFDVKD. The CDR3 sequence is 13 residues long. The CDR3 here is CATRTSGAIVLTF. The CDR3, as DNA: TGTGCCACCAGGACGTCTGGGGCCATCGTCCTGACTTTC.

This clonotype was seen repeatedly, ten times or more. This rearrangement joins TRBV4-3 to TRBJ2-5; unclear D gene. Trimming stripped 0 bases from V and 1 base from J, with 9 bases between. CDR3 length equals 15 residues. In germline, CDR1 is LGHNA, CDR2 YSLEER. The CDR3 bases are TGCGCCAGCAGCCAAGATCGCCAGTCCCAAGAGACCCAGTACTTC. Encoded protein: CASSQDRQSQETQYF.

This clonotype appeared a few times. The genes are TRBV28 and TRBJ1-1; D ambiguous. Trimming left V 5 bases short and J 3 bases short, with 16 bases between. The CDR3 is 15 amino acids. Per germline, CDR1 MDHEN and CDR2 SYDVKM. The DNA of the CDR3 is TGTGCCAGCAGTCCCCTGGTTTACGGGGACACTGAAGCTTTCTTT. Protein: CASSPLVYGDTEAFF.

The chain uses TRBV7-9 and TRBJ2-7; 9 bases match TRBD2. Germline V lookup: CDR1 SEHNR, CDR2 FQNEAQ (reference sequence). The ends lost 5 bases at V and 3 bases at J; junction bases unmatched: 11. The CDR3 loop spans 16 amino acids. CDR3 DNA sequence: TGTGCCAGCAGCCCCCCTAGCGGGAAGACTAACTACGAGCAGTACTTC. Translating gives CASSPPSGKTNYEQYF. Full variable domain (rest looked up from reference TRBV7-9 and TRBJ2-7): DTGVSQNPRHKITKRGQNVTFRCDPISEHNRLYWYRQTLGQGPEFLTYFQNEAQLEKSRLLSDRFSAERPKGSFSTLEIQRTEQGDSAMYLCASSPPSGKTNYEQYFGPGTRLTVT.

In this sample, this clonotype turned up many times. This rearrangement joins TRBV7-9 to TRBJ2-3; the D gene is possibly TRBD2 (6 bases). CDR1 is SEHNR, CDR2 FQNEAQ, per germline (reference sequence). V was pared by 4 bases and J by 3 bases, with 14 bases between. The CDR3 spans 15 residues. The CDR3 reads CASSSLAELTDTQYF. In nucleotides, the CDR3 is TGTGCCAGCAGCTCGTTAGCGGAACTGACAGATACGCAGTATTTT.

This clonotype appeared once. A much larger clone is a single base away; this may be a read error. The CDR3 here is CSARDPVQPRPIYEQYF. The DNA for the CDR3 is TGCAGTGCTAGAGATCCGGTGCAGCCTCGGCCTATATACGAGCAGTACTTC. This chain joins TRBV20-1 and TRBJ2-7; no clear D. Germline V CDR1 and CDR2: DFQATT, SNEGSKA (reference sequence). V lost 0 bases to trimming and J lost 4 bases, with 22 bases between them. The CDR3 length is 17 residues.

This clonotype was observed a few times. This sequence joins TRBV19 and TRBJ2-2; D not resolved. Germline values: CDR1 LNHDA, CDR2 SQIVND (reference sequence). Trimming shortened V by 7 bases and J by 4 bases, and 13 bases separated the two germline ends. The length of the CDR3 is 14 residues. The CDR3 DNA reads TGTGCCAGTAAGTCGTATAGGTCCACCGGGGAGCTGTTTTTT. This encodes CASKSYRSTGELFF.

This clonotype has just a few counts. This chain connects TRBV19 to TRBJ2-3; possibly TRBD2 for D (5 bases). With 9 bases removed from V and 4 bases from J, the gap between germline ends came to 20 bases. Germline V gene sequence: CDR1 LNHDA, CDR2 SQIVND (reference sequence). The CDR3 contains 15 residues. The CDR3 loop reads CASHDPTIVPDTQYF. As DNA, the CDR3 is TGTGCCAGCCACGATCCGACTATTGTCCCAGATACGCAGTATTTT.

This clonotype was observed a few times. The chain combines TRBV6-4 with TRBJ2-1; D is unclear. Germline-derived CDR1 and CDR2 are MRHNA and SNTAGT. The CDR3 is 14 residues long. Trimming shortened V by 4 bases and J by 7 bases, and 14 bases separated the two germline ends. The CDR3 spells CASSVGPMGNEQFF. The CDR3, as DNA: TGTGCCAGCAGTGTTGGTCCCATGGGAAATGAGCAGTTCTTC.

This clonotype has just a few counts. J is TRBJ2-3 and V is TRBV6-5; 13 bases agree with TRBD2. The J segment lost 4 bases and the V segment lost 6 bases, leaving 4 bases of the junction unmatched. CDR3 size: 15 residues. CDR1 and CDR2 (germline): MNHEY, SVGAGI. CDR3 region: CASRGGLAGADTQYF. CDR3 in DNA: TGTGCCAGCAGGGGCGGACTAGCGGGAGCAGATACGCAGTATTTT.

This clonotype has a count of ten or more. CDR3 sequence: CASSYQTEDEQYF. The CDR3 bases are TGTGCCAGCAGTTACCAAACAGAGGACGAGCAGTACTTC. The chain has TRBV6-2 or TRBV6-3 and TRBJ2-7, with unresolved D. Deletions cut 2 bases from V and 5 bases from J, with 10 bases between. The CDR3 has 13 residues. Germline V CDR1 and CDR2: MNHEY, SVGEGT.

Concerning this clonotype: This may arise from a read error, as a much more abundant clone is one base away. The V call is TRBV2, the J call TRBJ2-3; 9 nucleotides align to TRBD2. Germline V gene data show CDR1 as SNHLY and CDR2 as FYNNEI. This CDR3 spans 16 amino acids. The junction had 4 bases not matched to a gene; V was cut back by 1 base and J by 2 bases. This CDR3 reads CASSEGVAGATDTQYF. As DNA, the CDR3 is TGTGCCAGCAGTGAAGGGGTAGCGGGGGCCACAGATACGCAGTATTTT.

Note on this clonotype: A much larger clone is a single base away; this may be a read error. This CDR3 reads CASSLLGASYNEQFF. DNA for the CDR3: TGTGCCAGCAGCTTATTGGGGGCGTCCTACAATGAGCAGTTCTTC. The J gene is TRBJ2-1, the V gene TRBV7-2, with D perhaps TRBD1 (6 bases). Germline values: CDR1 SGHTA, CDR2 FQGNSA. The CDR3 has 15 residues. The V gene lost 2 bases and the J gene lost 1 base, with 9 bases spanning the gap.

This clonotype appeared once. The conserved final phenylalanine or tryptophan is absent from the CDR3, which likely points to a read error. The chain links TRBV7-9 to TRBJ1-5; weak D call: TRBD1 (5 bases). The CDR3 runs to 16 residues. Germline CDR1 SEHNR, CDR2 FQNEAQ (reference sequence). CDR3 nucleotide sequence: TGTGCCAGCAGCTACATGGGGCCTGGGAGCACTCAGCCCCAGCATGTT. Its translation: CASSYMGPGSTQPQHV.

This clonotype was recorded at least ten times. The V and J genes are TRBV7-2 and TRBJ2-3; D remains ambiguous. The CDR3 spans 16 residues. Between the trimmed V and J ends, which lost 5 bases and 0 bases, there was a span of 15 bases. The germline V gene encodes CDR1 SGHTA and CDR2 FQGNSA. CDR3 in DNA: TGTGCCAGCAGCCCAAGGGTTCTTCTTAGCACAGATACGCAGTATTTT. It yields the protein CASSPRVLLSTDTQYF. Full variable domain (missing parts from reference TRBV7-2 and TRBJ2-3): GAGVSQSPSNKVTEKGKDVELRCDPISGHTALYWYRQSLGQGLEFLIYFQGNSAPDKSGLPSDRFSAERTGGSVSTLTIQRTQQEDSAVYLCASSPRVLLSTDTQYFGPGTRLTVL.

This clonotype was counted at least ten times. The rearrangement joins TRBV5-7 to TRBJ1-1; TRBD1 agrees at 7 bases. TRBV5-7 is identified as an open reading frame with a role that is uncertain. The CDR3 runs to 13 residues. Trimming cost V 5 bases and J 11 bases; bases outside gene matches: 12. The CDR3 sequence is CASRYGPGTAAFF. CDR3 nucleotides: TGTGCCAGCAGGTATGGACCCGGGACAGCGGCTTTCTTT.

The sample holds a few counts of this clonotype. The genes are TRBV6-2 or TRBV6-3 and TRBJ2-7; TRBD1 might be the D (6 bases). This CDR3 has 16 amino acids. Germline loops: CDR1 MNHEY, CDR2 SVGEGT. Trimming removed 0 bases from V and 2 bases from J, with 14 bases in between. In DNA, the CDR3 is TGTGCCAGCAGTTACTCGAAGGCAGGGGACCCCTACGAGCAGTACTTC. As protein: CASSYSKAGDPYEQYF.